What follows are 22 T cell receptor beta chains derived from one specimen sequenced in a study of OX40 agonist ivuxolimab in advanced cancers. Sequencing was performed with immunoSEQ multiplex PCR; in TCRdb, only in-frame clones are kept and a portion is missing. Of over 45,000 clones in the sample, 65% to 85% were seen once. Specimen: CD4+ or CD8+ T cells sorted from blood, collected in a trial of the OX40 agonist ivuxolimab. The receptors were gathered from an adult with an advanced solid tumor such as melanoma, head and neck, liver or kidney cancer.

CDR3 DNA: TGTGCCAGCAGCCAGGGGGGTAATGAAAAACTGTTTTTT. It yields the protein CASSQGGNEKLFF. The V call is TRBV18, the J call TRBJ1-4; TRBD1 aligns across 7 bases. The CDR3 covers 13 residues. Germline CDR1 and CDR2: KGHSH and LQKENI. The V and J ends lost 8 bases and 4 bases, in that order; junction bases with no gene match: 4.

The rearrangement uses TRBV5-6 and TRBJ2-1; 8 nucleotides agree with TRBD2. V shed 3 bases and J 7 bases; nucleotides not matched to a gene: 9. The germline V gene has CDR1 SGHDT and CDR2 YYEEEE. The CDR3 contains 15 residues. The CDR3 nucleotides are TGTGCCAGCAGCTCGTGGGGACTAGGCGATAATGAGCAGTTCTTC. Its protein is CASSSWGLGDNEQFF.

This clone was counted a few times. This chain joins TRBV7-9 and TRBJ1-4; 12 bases agree with TRBD1. CDR1 SEHNR and CDR2 FQNEAQ come from the germline V gene (reference sequence). CDR3 size: 17 residues. With V trimmed by 4 bases and J by 5 bases, 8 bases remained unmatched. The CDR3 nucleotides read TGTGCCAGCAGCTCCATGTTAGGGACAGGGGGCAATGAAAAACTGTTTTTT. Its translation is CASSSMLGTGGNEKLFF.

V gene TRBV5-1 combines with J gene TRBJ2-1; 12 bases are shared with TRBD2. Germline assignment: CDR1 SGHRS and CDR2 YFSETQ. The CDR3 contains 17 residues. Trimming at V came to 6 bases and at J to 8 bases, leaving 15 bases not matched to a gene. The CDR3 region has the DNA TGCGCCAGCACCCTGGAACTAGCGGGGGGTCTAGAGGATGAGCAGTTCTTC. It encodes CASTLELAGGLEDEQFF.

The J gene is TRBJ2-6, the V gene TRBV9, with TRBD1 as a possible D gene (5 bases). V shed 3 bases and J shed 0 bases, with 13 bases lying between them. Germline lookup yields CDR1 SGDLS and CDR2 YYNGEE. The CDR3 length is 17 residues. The chain's CDR3 is CASSARVPASGANVLTF. The CDR3 DNA is TGTGCCAGCAGCGCCAGGGTCCCTGCCTCTGGGGCCAACGTCCTGACTTTC.

The CDR3 is CASSYQLTGQGEKLFF. The CDR3 DNA sequence: TGTGCCAGCAGCTACCAGCTGACAGGTCAAGGGGAAAAACTGTTTTTT. The chain uses TRBV7-2 and TRBJ1-4; maybe TRBD1 (6 bases). The length of the CDR3 is 16 residues. V dropped 4 bases and J dropped 8 bases, with 20 bases sitting between them. Germline V gene data show CDR1 as SGHTA and CDR2 as FQGNSA.

V usage is TRBV6-5 and J usage is TRBJ2-1; possibly TRBD1 for D (6 bases). This CDR3 comprises 12 residues. V gave up 6 bases and J gave up 10 bases, with 13 bases separating them. Germline V lookup: CDR1 MNHEY, CDR2 SVGAGI. CDR3 residues: CASRGDRREQFF. CDR3 nucleotides: TGTGCCAGCAGGGGCGACAGGCGCGAGCAGTTCTTC.

V and J are TRBV18 and TRBJ2-2, with D tentatively TRBD1 (6 bases). The CDR3 contains 15 residues. In germline, CDR1 is KGHSH, CDR2 LQKENI. Trimming cost V 4 bases and J 6 bases, with 15 bases left between them. The CDR3 is CASSRVTGNSGELFF. In DNA, the CDR3 is TGTGCCAGCTCACGGGTTACAGGGAATTCCGGGGAGCTGTTTTTT.

The V and J genes are TRBV25-1 and TRBJ1-4; possible D gene TRBD1, 5 bases. The V end was cut by 1 base, the J end by 3 bases, with 9 bases between. This CDR3 has 15 amino acids. Germline V lookup: CDR1 MGHDK, CDR2 SYGVNS. The CDR3 DNA reads TGTGCCAGCAGTGAATCGTTAGGGGCTAATGAAAAACTGTTTTTT. This gives the protein CASSESLGANEKLFF.

This chain connects TRBV5-1 to TRBJ2-2; perhaps TRBD1 as D (5 bases). Germline V lookup: CDR1 SGHRS, CDR2 YFSETQ. Trimming took off 1 base at V and 6 bases at J, with 13 bases between the two ends. The CDR3 is 15 amino acids. The CDR3 DNA reads as TGCGCCAGCAGCTTGTATCAGGGCTACGCCGGGGAGCTGTTTTTT. Translation: CASSLYQGYAGELFF.

The V call is TRBV6-6, the J call TRBJ1-5; 9 bases fit TRBD1. The CDR3 is made up of 16 amino acids. Germline CDR1 reads MNHNY; CDR2 reads SVGAGI (reference sequence). V was clipped by 7 bases and J by 8 bases; unmatched bases: 15. The CDR3, as DNA: TGTGCCAGCATCCCTGAGACAGGGGGGGTGGGAAAGCCCCAGCATTTT. This sequence encodes CASIPETGGVGKPQHF.

The chain combines TRBV9 with TRBJ2-7; TRBD1 aligns across 9 bases. Per germline, CDR1 SGDLS and CDR2 YYNGEE. Trimming at V came to 2 bases and at J to 2 bases, leaving 5 bases not matched to a gene. This CDR3 region has 15 residues. The CDR3 loop is CASSVRGTGPYEQYF. The CDR3 coding sequence is TGTGCCAGCAGCGTTCGGGGGACAGGGCCCTACGAGCAGTACTTC.

The DNA for the CDR3 is TGTGCCAGCAGCCCCCCCGGGACGAAGAACACTGAAGCTTTCTTT. Translation: CASSPPGTKNTEAFF. J is TRBJ1-1 and V is TRBV7-9, with a possible D match to TRBD1 (5 bases). Trimming stripped 5 bases from V and 1 base from J, with 14 bases between. CDR1 is SEHNR and CDR2 is FQNEAQ in the germline V gene (reference sequence). The CDR3 sequence is 15 residues long.

The chain combines TRBV4-3 with TRBJ2-2; D gene ambiguous. Germline V gives CDR1 LGHNA, CDR2 YSLEER. This CDR3 is 14 amino acids long. The V end was cut by 0 bases, the J end by 4 bases, with 6 bases between. In nucleotides, the CDR3 is TGCGCCAGCAGCCAAGAGGATTCCACCGGGGAGCTGTTTTTT. Translation: CASSQEDSTGELFF.

The chain joins TRBV7-2 to TRBJ1-4, with D maybe TRBD1 (5 bases). V was pared by 6 bases and J by 9 bases, with 23 bases between. Germline CDR1 SGHTA, CDR2 FQGNSA. The CDR3 consists of 16 residues. The CDR3 DNA sequence: TGTGCCAGCAGGGCGGGGACGGCCTCGGGCGTGCAAAAACTGTTTTTT. It codes for CASRAGTASGVQKLFF.

The chain joins TRBV19 to TRBJ2-2; TRBD1 matches at 7 bases. CDR1 is LNHDA and CDR2 is SQIVND in the germline V gene (reference sequence). There are 14 residues in the CDR3. J was trimmed by 2 bases and V by 6 bases; bases with no gene match: 3. CDR3 residues: CASRGDRNTGELFF. The CDR3, as DNA: TGTGCCAGTAGGGGGGACAGAAACACCGGGGAGCTGTTTTTT.

The chain uses TRBV18 and TRBJ2-5; D not resolved. The CDR3 contains 13 residues. Trimming cost V 2 bases and J 5 bases, with 9 bases left between them. Germline lookup yields CDR1 KGHSH and CDR2 LQKENI. The CDR3 spells CASSPEGWETQYF. Here the CDR3 DNA reads TGTGCCAGCTCACCAGAAGGATGGGAGACCCAGTACTTC.

V usage is TRBV27 and J usage is TRBJ1-2; perhaps TRBD1 as D (5 bases). With 6 bases removed from V and 8 bases from J, the gap between germline ends came to 16 bases. Germline CDR1 MNHEY, CDR2 SMNVEV (reference sequence). This CDR3 is built from 13 residues. As DNA, the CDR3 is TGTGCCAGCAGCTGGGGCCCCCTCGGGGGCTACACCTTC. Translating it yields CASSWGPLGGYTF.

This clone appeared once. The V and J genes are TRBV7-8 and TRBJ2-7, with 7 bases matching TRBD1. The CDR3 spans 16 residues. After removal of 2 bases from V and 0 bases from J, the junction contained 7 bases not matched to a gene. Per the germline V gene, CDR1 is SGHVS and CDR2 is FQNEAQ. In nucleotides, the CDR3 is TGTGCCAGCAGCTTACGGACCGGGACAGTCTCCTACGAGCAGTACTTC. Its protein is CASSLRTGTVSYEQYF.

The chain recombines TRBV5-1 with TRBJ1-6, with TRBD1 matching 8 bases. With V trimmed by 4 bases and J by 8 bases, 2 bases remained unmatched. Per germline, CDR1 SGHRS and CDR2 YFSETQ. CDR3 length equals 13 residues. The CDR3 coding sequence is TGCGCCAGCAGCGACAGGGGTTATTCACCCCTCCACTTT. Translation gives CASSDRGYSPLHF.

The rearrangement joins TRBV18 to TRBJ2-5; D is ambiguous. The CDR3 is 13 amino acids. CDR1 and CDR2 from the germline V gene are KGHSH and LQKENI. V shed 6 bases and J shed 2 bases, with 10 bases lying between them. CDR3 bases: TGTGCCAGCTCGCCAACTTTGCAAGAGACCCAGTACTTC. Translated: CASSPTLQETQYF.

This clone has more than one count but fewer than ten. This chain connects TRBV5-4 to TRBJ2-5, with unresolved D. V lost 5 bases and J lost 2, with 10 bases in between. The germline CDR1 and CDR2 sequences are SGHNT and YYREEE (reference sequence). There are 13 residues in the CDR3. For the CDR3, the DNA is TGTGCCAGCAGACCAGCGACTCAAGAGACCCAGTACTTC. Translating gives CASRPATQETQYF.